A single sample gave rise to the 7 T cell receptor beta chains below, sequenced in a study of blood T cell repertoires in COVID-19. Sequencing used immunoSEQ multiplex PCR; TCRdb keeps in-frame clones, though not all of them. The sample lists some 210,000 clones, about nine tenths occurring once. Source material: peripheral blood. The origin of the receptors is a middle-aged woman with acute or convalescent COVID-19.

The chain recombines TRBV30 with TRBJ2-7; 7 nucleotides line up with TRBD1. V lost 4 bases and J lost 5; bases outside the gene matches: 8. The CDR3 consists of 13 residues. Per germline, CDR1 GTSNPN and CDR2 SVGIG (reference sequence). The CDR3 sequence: CAWNRQGEDEQYV. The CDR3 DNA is TGTGCCTGGAACAGACAGGGAGAGGACGAGCAGTACGTC.

For the CDR3, the DNA is TGCAGCGCTCAGACAGGCTACGAGCAGTACGTC. Amino acid sequence: CSAQTGYEQYV. This chain connects TRBV29-1 to TRBJ2-7; tentative D call: TRBD1 (6 bases). V lost 7 bases and J 3 bases, leaving 10 bases between the germline ends. The CDR3 covers 11 residues. CDR1 and CDR2 (germline): SQVTM, ANQGSEA.

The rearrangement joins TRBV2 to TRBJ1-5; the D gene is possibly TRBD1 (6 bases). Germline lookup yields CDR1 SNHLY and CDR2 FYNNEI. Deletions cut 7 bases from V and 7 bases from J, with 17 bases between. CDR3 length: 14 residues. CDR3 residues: CASTRQVTHQPQHF. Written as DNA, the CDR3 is TGTGCCAGCACCCGACAGGTAACACACCAGCCCCAGCATTTT.

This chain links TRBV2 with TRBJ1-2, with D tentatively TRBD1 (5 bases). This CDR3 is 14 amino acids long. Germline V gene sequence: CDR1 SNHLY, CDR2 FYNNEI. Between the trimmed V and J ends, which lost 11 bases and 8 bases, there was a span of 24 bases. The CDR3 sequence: CARGRAGSKGGYTF. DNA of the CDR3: TGTGCCCGAGGTCGGGCAGGGTCCAAGGGGGGCTACACCTTC.

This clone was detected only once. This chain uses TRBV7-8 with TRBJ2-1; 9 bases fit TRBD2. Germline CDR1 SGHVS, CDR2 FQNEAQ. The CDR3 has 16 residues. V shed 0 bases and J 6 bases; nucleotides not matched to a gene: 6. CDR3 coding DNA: TGTGCCAGCAGCTTAGCGCCTAGCGGGGTTGGCAATGAGCAGTTCTTC. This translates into CASSLAPSGVGNEQFF.

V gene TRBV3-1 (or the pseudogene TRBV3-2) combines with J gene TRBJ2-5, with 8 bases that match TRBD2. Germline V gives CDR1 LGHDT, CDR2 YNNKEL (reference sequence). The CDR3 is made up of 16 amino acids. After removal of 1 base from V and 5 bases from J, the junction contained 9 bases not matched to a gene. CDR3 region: CASSQGVGGALETQYF. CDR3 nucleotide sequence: TGTGCCAGCAGCCAAGGGGTCGGGGGGGCCCTGGAGACCCAGTACTTC.

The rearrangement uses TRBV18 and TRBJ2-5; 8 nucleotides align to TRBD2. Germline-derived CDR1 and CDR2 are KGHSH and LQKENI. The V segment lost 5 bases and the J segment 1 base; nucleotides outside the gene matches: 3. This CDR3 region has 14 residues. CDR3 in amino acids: CASSTGTSQETQYF. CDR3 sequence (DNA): TGTGCCAGCTCAACCGGGACTAGCCAAGAGACCCAGTACTTC.